The 15 T cell receptor beta chains listed next were all sequenced from one sample in a study of blood T cell repertoires in COVID-19. The table came from immunoSEQ multiplex PCR; TCRdb's copy has only in-frame clones and leaves some out. The table has about 35,000 clones, approximately 72% seen once. The material sequenced was peripheral blood. The receptors come from an elderly man with acute or convalescent COVID-19.

The chain couples TRBV5-4 to TRBJ1-2; 9 bases agree with TRBD1. This CDR3 comprises 15 residues. After removal of 0 bases from V and 3 bases from J, the junction contained 3 bases not matched to a gene. Germline CDR1 is SGHNT and CDR2 is YYREEE (reference sequence). The CDR3 DNA reads TGTGCCAGCAGCTTGGGGACAGGGGAGCACTATGGCTACACCTTC. It translates to CASSLGTGEHYGYTF.

This clone occurred once. V usage is TRBV30 and J usage is TRBJ1-1; 10 bases line up with TRBD1. V lost 6 bases to trimming and J lost 4 bases; unmatched junction nucleotides: 8. CDR3 size: 14 residues. CDR1 and CDR2 from the germline V gene are GTSNPN and SVGIG (reference sequence). For the CDR3, the DNA is TGTGCCTGTACCACGGGACAGGGGATCACTGAAGCTTTCTTT. The encoded protein is CACTTGQGITEAFF.

This clone showed up just a few times. This chain links TRBV5-1 with TRBJ1-4; TRBD1 aligns across 9 bases. After removal of 4 bases from V and 4 bases from J, the junction contained 8 bases not matched to a gene. CDR1 and CDR2 (germline): SGHRS, YFSETQ. This CDR3 is built from 16 residues. CDR3 coding DNA: TGCGCCAGCAGCCCGGGACAGGGTTCGGTTAATGAAAAACTGTTTTTT. Translation gives CASSPGQGSVNEKLFF.

This chain links TRBV29-1 with TRBJ1-1; maybe TRBD1 (6 bases). The V end lost 0 bases, the J end lost 0 bases, and 11 bases lay between the germline ends. This CDR3 has 15 residues. The V gene's germline CDR1 is SQVTM and CDR2 ANQGSEA. The CDR3 sequence: CSVEEGQFMNTEAFF. The CDR3, as DNA: TGCAGCGTTGAAGAGGGACAATTCATGAACACTGAAGCTTTCTTT.

CDR3 sequence reads: CASSSTGGGYGYTF. The CDR3, as DNA: TGTGCCAGCAGCTCAACAGGGGGCGGCTATGGCTACACCTTC. V usage is TRBV5-4 and J usage is TRBJ1-2, with TRBD1 matching over 9 bases. V lost 3 bases and J lost 4; bases outside the gene matches: 4. Germline loops: CDR1 SGHNT, CDR2 YYREEE (reference sequence). The CDR3 totals 14 residues.

By share, this clone counts as medium-sized. This sequence joins TRBV6-5 and TRBJ2-7, with 12 positions matching TRBD1. The CDR3 is 15 residues long. The V gene's germline CDR1 is MNHEY and CDR2 SVGAGI. V dropped 6 bases and J dropped 4; count of bases not matched to a gene: 7. The CDR3, as DNA: TGTGCCAGCAGCTCCCAGGGACAGGGGGCTTACGAGCAGTACTTC. Translation gives CASSSQGQGAYEQYF.

The chain employs TRBV5-1 and TRBJ1-5, with 7 bases that match TRBD1. In germline, CDR1 is SGHRS, CDR2 YFSETQ. Trimming took 4 bases from V and 2 from J; bases not matched to a gene: 6. This CDR3 spans 15 amino acids. CDR3 DNA sequence: TGCGCCAGCAGCCAAACAGGGGACGGCAATCAGCCCCAGCATTTT. It yields the protein CASSQTGDGNQPQHF.

Here the CDR3 reads CASSQETGRDYSPLHF. The CDR3 bases are TGTGCCAGCAGCCAAGAAACGGGGCGGGACTATTCACCCCTCCACTTT. The V call is TRBV3-1 (or the pseudogene TRBV3-2), the J call TRBJ1-6; possibly TRBD1 for D (5 bases). This CDR3 spans 16 amino acids. The ends were cut back, 0 bases at V and 8 bases at J, with 14 bases in the middle. The germline gives CDR1 LGHDT, CDR2 YNNKEL (reference sequence).

The J gene is TRBJ1-1, the V gene TRBV9; D is undetermined. V was cut by 0 bases and J by 4 bases, with 13 bases left in between. The germline gives CDR1 SGDLS, CDR2 YYNGEE. CDR3 length equals 15 residues. The chain's CDR3 is CASSVDWVEGTEAFF. The CDR3 coding sequence is TGTGCCAGCAGCGTAGATTGGGTAGAGGGCACTGAAGCTTTCTTT.

This clone has a single count. J is TRBJ1-2 and V is TRBV7-6; 9 nucleotides align to TRBD1. The CDR3 runs to 15 residues. Germline V gene sequence: CDR1 SGHVS, CDR2 FNYEAQ. With 1 base clipped from V and 0 bases from J, the junction kept 0 bases outside the gene matches. The CDR3 nucleotides read TGTGCCAGCAGCTTAGGGACAGGGGCTAACTATGGCTACACCTTC. This encodes CASSLGTGANYGYTF. The complete variable domain, with remaining parts taken from reference TRBV7-6 and TRBJ1-2, reads GAGVSQSPRYKVTKRGQDVALRCDPISGHVSLYWYRQALGQGPEFLTYFNYEAQQDKSGLPNDRFSAERPEGSISTLTIQRTEQRDSAMYRCASSLGTGANYGYTFGSGTRLTVV.

This sequence joins TRBV5-1 and TRBJ1-2; the match to TRBD1 covers 8 bases. Germline assignment: CDR1 SGHRS and CDR2 YFSETQ. Trimming cost V 4 bases and J 3 bases; bases outside gene matches: 11. The CDR3 has 16 residues. The CDR3 spells CASSPAWTGRYYGYTF. The DNA of the CDR3 is TGCGCCAGCAGCCCCGCCTGGACAGGGCGTTACTATGGCTACACCTTC.

CDR3 loop: CASSHSGGSEQYF. DNA for the CDR3: TGTGCCAGCAGCCATTCGGGGGGCAGCGAGCAGTACTTC. The chain combines TRBV14 with TRBJ2-7; possible D gene TRBD2, 7 bases. The V gene lost 3 bases and the J gene lost 6 bases, with 12 bases spanning the gap. Germline CDR1 is SGHDN and CDR2 is FVKESK. The CDR3 has 13 amino acids. The whole variable domain, filled in from reference TRBV14 and TRBJ2-7, reads EAGVTQFPSHSVIEKGQTVTLRCDPISGHDNLYWYRRVMGKEIKFLLHFVKESKQDESGMPNNRFLAERTGGTYSTLKVQPAELEDSGVYFCASSHSGGSEQYFGPGTRLTVT.

The chain recombines TRBV9 with TRBJ2-3; 13 bases are shared with TRBD2. The junction had 7 bases not matched to a gene; V was cut back by 7 bases and J by 2 bases. Germline CDR1 is SGDLS and CDR2 is YYNGEE. This CDR3 has 16 amino acids. CDR3 sequence reads: CASVLGLAGATDTQYF. CDR3 bases: TGTGCCAGCGTTCTAGGACTAGCGGGGGCCACAGATACGCAGTATTTT.

This clone was recorded only once. This sequence joins TRBV7-3 and TRBJ1-6; perhaps TRBD1 as D (6 bases). The CDR3 spans 15 residues. Trimming shortened V by 2 bases and J by 6 bases, and 11 bases separated the two germline ends. Germline CDR1 is SGHTA and CDR2 is FQGTGA. CDR3 sequence reads: CASSLWGLGNSPLHF. CDR3 DNA sequence: TGTGCCAGCAGCTTATGGGGGCTTGGTAATTCACCCCTCCACTTT.

The rearrangement uses TRBV6-2 or TRBV6-3 and TRBJ2-2, with 7 bases that match TRBD1. This CDR3 region has 15 residues. Per germline, CDR1 MNHEY and CDR2 SVGEGT. V gave up 2 bases and J gave up 2 bases; unmatched junction bases: 2. This CDR3 reads CASSYRQGNTGELFF. In nucleotides, the CDR3 is TGTGCCAGCAGTTACCGACAGGGCAACACCGGGGAGCTGTTTTTT.